The clone carrying this T cell receptor beta chain was seen repeatedly, ten times or more. Antigen unknown. The record originates from a study of T cells in Graves' hyperthyroidism and ophthalmopathy. Germline CDR1 and CDR2: SNHLY and FYNNEI. Trimming removed 8 bases from V and 4 bases from J, with 14 bases in between. The CDR3 is made up of 14 amino acids. General observations from the study: Stable hyperthyroidism and ophthalmopathy were separated using 13 V-J signatures.

RNA transcripts served as the template for amplifying TCR beta CDR3 regions. HTBI primers drove first-round RT-PCR of the TCR CDR3. TCRdb itself ran the multiplex PCR reads through MiXCR, one entry per CDR3 protein. The table shows roughly 180,000 distinct CDR3 sequences, with less than 10% occurring only once. The sequenced material came from blood. J is TRBJ2-2 and V is TRBV2, with D perhaps TRBD2 (6 bases). The clonotype originates from a woman aged 18-29 years with Graves' hyperthyroidism that later progressed to Graves' ophthalmopathy. CDR3 loop: CASGYWGVTGELFF. The CDR3 bases are TGTGCCAGCGGCTATTGGGGGGTCACCGGGGAGCTGTTTTTT.